In this sample, the clone carrying this T cell receptor beta chain turned up many times. Its antigen is as yet unknown. V gave up 1 base and J gave up 6 bases, with 19 bases separating them. CDR1 and CDR2 (germline): DFQATT, SNEGSKA (reference sequence). This CDR3 is 16 amino acids long. The sample is drawn from a study of T cells in Graves' hyperthyroidism and ophthalmopathy. Study-level points and caveats: Blood also held most thyroid clonotypes expanded beyond 0.001.

Exclusion criteria comprised uncontrolled infection, other autoimmune disease, pregnancy or lactation. Diagnosis rested on symptoms, serum thyroxine and TRAb, thyroid ultrasound, and orbital computed tomography. PBMCs were obtained from approximately 9.2 ml fresh peripheral blood. RNA transcripts served as the template for amplifying TCR beta CDR3 regions. A first-round RT-PCR of the TCR CDR3 used the HTBI primer set. TCRdb passed the multiplex PCR reads through MiXCR, listing each CDR3 protein once. Of 250,000 or so distinct CDR3 sequences in the sample, around 17% were seen once. The rearrangement links TRBV20-1 to TRBJ2-1; D perhaps matches TRBD2 (5 bases). The TCR sequence derives from a woman between 18 and 29 years old with Graves' ophthalmopathy. Material: blood. The CDR3 spells CSARGIDTGIVNEQFF. The CDR3 DNA sequence: TGCAGTGCTAGAGGAATCGATACGGGGATCGTCAATGAGCAGTTCTTC.